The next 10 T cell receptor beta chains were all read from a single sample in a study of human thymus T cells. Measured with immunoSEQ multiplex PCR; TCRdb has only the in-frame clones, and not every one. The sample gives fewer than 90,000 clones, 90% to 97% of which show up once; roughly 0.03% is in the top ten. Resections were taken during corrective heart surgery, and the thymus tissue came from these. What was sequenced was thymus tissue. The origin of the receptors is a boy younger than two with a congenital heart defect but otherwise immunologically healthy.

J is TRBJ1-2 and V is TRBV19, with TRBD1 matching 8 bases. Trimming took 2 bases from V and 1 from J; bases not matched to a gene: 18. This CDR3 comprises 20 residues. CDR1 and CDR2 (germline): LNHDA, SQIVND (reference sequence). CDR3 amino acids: CASSIRSPSGQGSVNYGYTF. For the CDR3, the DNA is TGTGCCAGTAGTATAAGGTCCCCTTCTGGACAGGGCTCCGTTAACTATGGCTACACCTTC.

The CDR3 is CASRMGVTDRPSYGYTF. CDR3 DNA sequence: TGTGCCAGCAGGATGGGAGTCACGGACAGGCCCTCCTATGGCTACACCTTC. The chain couples TRBV5-4 to TRBJ1-2; 7 nucleotides agree with TRBD1. The CDR3 extends over 17 amino acids. CDR1 and CDR2 from the germline V gene are SGHNT and YYREEE (reference sequence). V shed 5 bases and J 4 bases; nucleotides not matched to a gene: 17.

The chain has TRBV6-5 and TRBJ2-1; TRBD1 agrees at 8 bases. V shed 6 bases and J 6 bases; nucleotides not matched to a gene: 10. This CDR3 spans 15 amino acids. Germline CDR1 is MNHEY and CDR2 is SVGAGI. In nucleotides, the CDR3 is TGTGCCAGCAGACGCAGGGGGCTCCGGGTCAATGAGCAGTTCTTC. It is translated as CASRRRGLRVNEQFF.

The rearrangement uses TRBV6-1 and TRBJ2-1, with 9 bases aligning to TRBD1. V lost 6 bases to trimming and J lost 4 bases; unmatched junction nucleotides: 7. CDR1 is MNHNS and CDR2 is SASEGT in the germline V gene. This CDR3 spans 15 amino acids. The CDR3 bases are TGTGCCAGCAGGCATCGACAGGGGGGTTACAATGAGCAGTTCTTC. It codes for CASRHRQGGYNEQFF.

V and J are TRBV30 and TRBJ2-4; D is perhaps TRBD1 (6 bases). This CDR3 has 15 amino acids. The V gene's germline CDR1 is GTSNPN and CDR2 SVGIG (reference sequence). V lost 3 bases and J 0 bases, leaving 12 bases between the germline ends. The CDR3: CAWRDRRIAKNIQYF. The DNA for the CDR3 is TGTGCCTGGAGAGACAGGAGAATAGCCAAAAACATTCAGTACTTC.

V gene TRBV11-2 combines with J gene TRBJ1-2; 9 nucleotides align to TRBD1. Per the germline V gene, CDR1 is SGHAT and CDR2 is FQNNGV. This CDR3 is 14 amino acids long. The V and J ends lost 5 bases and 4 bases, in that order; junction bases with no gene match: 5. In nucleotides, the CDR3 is TGTGCCAGCAGCCCCGGACAGGGGAGCTATGGCTACACCTTC. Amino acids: CASSPGQGSYGYTF. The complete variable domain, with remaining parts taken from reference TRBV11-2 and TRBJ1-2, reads EAGVAQSPRYKIIEKRQSVAFWCNPISGHATLYWYQQILGQGPKLLIQFQNNGVVDDSQLPKDRFSAERLKGVDSTLKIQPAKLEDSAVYLCASSPGQGSYGYTFGSGTRLTVV.

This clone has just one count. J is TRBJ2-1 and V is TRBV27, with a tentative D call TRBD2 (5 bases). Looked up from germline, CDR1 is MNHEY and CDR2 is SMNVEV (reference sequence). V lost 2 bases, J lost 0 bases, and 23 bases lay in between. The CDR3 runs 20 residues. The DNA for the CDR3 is TGTGCCAGCAGTTTAAAGGGTATACTAGTTCACTTTGGCTCCTACAATGAGCAGTTCTTC. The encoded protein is CASSLKGILVHFGSYNEQFF.

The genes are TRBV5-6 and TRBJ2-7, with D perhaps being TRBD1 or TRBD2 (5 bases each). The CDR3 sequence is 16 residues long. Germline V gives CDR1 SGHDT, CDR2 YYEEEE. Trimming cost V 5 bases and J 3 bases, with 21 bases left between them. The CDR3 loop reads CASSRGRIGDHYEQYF. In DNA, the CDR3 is TGTGCCAGCAGTCGGGGACGAATCGGTGATCACTACGAGCAGTACTTC.

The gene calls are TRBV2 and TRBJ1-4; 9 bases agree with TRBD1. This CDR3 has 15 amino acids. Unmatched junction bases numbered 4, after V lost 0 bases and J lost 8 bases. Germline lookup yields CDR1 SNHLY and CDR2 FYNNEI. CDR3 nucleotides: TGTGCCAGCAGTGAAGCGGACAGGGGAGAAGAAAAACTGTTTTTT. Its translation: CASSEADRGEEKLFF.

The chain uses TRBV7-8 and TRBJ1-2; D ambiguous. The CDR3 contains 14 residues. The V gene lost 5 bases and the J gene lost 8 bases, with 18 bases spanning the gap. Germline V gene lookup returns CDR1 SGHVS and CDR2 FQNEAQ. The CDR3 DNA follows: TGTGCCAGCAGCCCCTCGGAGCAGAAAGTAGGCTACACCTTC. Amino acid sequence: CASSPSEQKVGYTF.